These 31 T cell receptor beta chains originate from one sample sequenced in a study of cytomegalovirus exposure and HLA in healthy donors. PCR employed 60 Vbeta and 13 Jbeta primers. Clones were read by immunoSEQ multiplex PCR, and TCRdb kept only the in-frame ones, dropping some. The sample contains 60,000 to 75,000 clones, approximately 73% of which appear only once. The sample consisted of PBMCs. These receptors all stem from a man over 45 in good health and CMV-seronegative.

This chain joins TRBV7-6 and TRBJ2-1; 10 bases fit TRBD1. Trimming cost V 6 bases and J 2 bases; bases outside gene matches: 7. The CDR3 extends over 16 amino acids. Germline V CDR1 and CDR2: SGHVS, FNYEAQ. The CDR3 protein is CASSPRQGATYNEQFF. CDR3 nucleotide sequence: TGTGCCAGCAGTCCACGACAGGGGGCTACCTACAATGAGCAGTTCTTC.

The V call is TRBV6-5, the J call TRBJ1-6; D unclear. V was cut by 2 bases and J by 10 bases, with 9 bases left in between. There are 13 residues in the CDR3. CDR1 is MNHEY, CDR2 SVGAGI, per germline. CDR3 sequence: CASSYENGSPLHF. In nucleotides, the CDR3 is TGTGCCAGCAGTTACGAAAATGGCTCACCCCTCCACTTT.

V is TRBV19 and J is TRBJ2-7; 12 bases agree with TRBD2. The CDR3 runs 16 residues. V trimming: 1 base; J trimming: 6 bases; junction bases outside the gene matches: 7. Germline V gene data show CDR1 as LNHDA and CDR2 as SQIVND (reference sequence). The CDR3 here is CASSIGLAGVSTEQYF. The CDR3 DNA is TGTGCCAGTAGTATAGGACTAGCGGGGGTATCCACCGAGCAGTACTTC.

J is TRBJ2-5 and V is TRBV10-1, with 9 bases matching TRBD1. CDR3 length: 14 residues. CDR1 WNHNN and CDR2 SYGVQD come from the germline V gene (reference sequence). Germline trimming cut 6 bases from V and 2 bases from J; bases unmatched to any gene: 4. The CDR3: CASSSGTGQETQYF. CDR3 nucleotide sequence: TGCGCCAGCAGCTCGGGGACAGGGCAAGAGACCCAGTACTTC.

The V and J genes are TRBV5-4 and TRBJ1-2; perhaps TRBD1 as D (5 bases). The CDR3 consists of 14 residues. CDR1 is SGHNT and CDR2 is YYREEE in the germline V gene (reference sequence). V was pared by 0 bases and J by 5 bases, with 11 bases between. In DNA, the CDR3 is TGTGCCAGCAGCTTGGGTTCAGGGCAATATGGCTACACCTTC. It specifies CASSLGSGQYGYTF.

The chain couples TRBV5-3 to TRBJ2-7; maybe TRBD1 (6 bases). TRBV5-3 is assigned to the ORF class and has an uncertain function. The CDR3 runs 15 residues. V gave up 0 bases and J gave up 2 bases, with 12 bases separating them. In DNA form, the CDR3 reads TGTGCCAGAAGCTTGGGTCTGGGGGACACCTACGAGCAGTACTTC. Translating it yields CARSLGLGDTYEQYF.

The gene calls are TRBV6-6 and TRBJ1-1, with TRBD1 matching 7 bases. Germline V lookup: CDR1 MNHNY, CDR2 SVGAGI (reference sequence). This CDR3 spans 14 amino acids. The J segment lost 7 bases and the V segment lost 5 bases, leaving 10 bases of the junction unmatched. CDR3 coding DNA: TGTGCCAGCAGTCAGGGGACAGCGGACTTTGAAGCTTTCTTT. Its translation: CASSQGTADFEAFF.

In this sample, this clone turned up a few times. The chain has TRBV7-8 and TRBJ2-1, with 16 bases fitting TRBD2. This CDR3 has 18 residues. The V and J ends lost 5 bases and 6 bases, in that order; junction bases with no gene match: 10. Germline-derived CDR1 and CDR2 are SGHVS and FQNEAQ. The CDR3 loop is CASSRPGLAGGPFNEQFF. As DNA, the CDR3 is TGTGCCAGCAGCAGGCCGGGACTAGCGGGGGGGCCGTTCAATGAGCAGTTCTTC.

V usage is TRBV19 and J usage is TRBJ2-5, with a tentative D call TRBD2 (7 bases). CDR3 length: 16 amino acids. Germline CDR1 reads LNHDA; CDR2 reads SQIVND (reference sequence). V was clipped by 2 bases and J by 2 bases, with 15 bases between them. Written as DNA, the CDR3 is TGTGCCAGTAGTATAAGGGGGGCTAGCGGACAAGAGACCCAGTACTTC. Translated, it gives CASSIRGASGQETQYF.

The rearrangement uses TRBV10-3 and TRBJ2-3; tentative D call: TRBD1 (6 bases). The V end was cut by 11 bases, the J end by 0 bases, with 12 bases between. Germline CDR1 and CDR2: ENHRY and SYGVKD. This CDR3 contains 13 residues. CDR3 sequence reads: CAVRTVSTDTQYF. In DNA form, the CDR3 reads TGTGCCGTCCGGACAGTTAGCACAGATACGCAGTATTTT.

This chain connects TRBV7-3 to TRBJ1-1, with 9 bases lining up with TRBD1. V lost 6 bases to trimming and J lost 1 base; unmatched junction nucleotides: 3. Germline CDR1 and CDR2: SGHTA and FQGTGA. The CDR3 has 14 amino acids. In DNA form, the CDR3 reads TGTGCCAGCAGTCCGGACAGGGGGAACACTGAAGCTTTCTTT. Its translation is CASSPDRGNTEAFF.

The V call is TRBV6-4, the J call TRBJ2-7, with D possibly TRBD2 on 6 matching bases. Trimming left V 5 bases short and J 5 bases short, with 13 bases between. In germline, CDR1 is MRHNA, CDR2 SNTAGT. CDR3 length: 13 amino acids. The CDR3 loop reads CASSRGIDNEQYF. The CDR3 DNA reads TGTGCCAGCAGTCGGGGGATAGACAACGAGCAGTACTTC.

This clone occurred once. The J gene is TRBJ2-1, the V gene TRBV7-2, with a tentative D call TRBD2 (5 bases). Germline V gene lookup returns CDR1 SGHTA and CDR2 FQGNSA. This CDR3 comprises 13 residues. The germline V and J ends were trimmed by 1 base and 8 bases, with 9 bases remaining between them. The CDR3 DNA sequence: TGTGCCAGCAGCTTAGGTATGGAGGATGAGCAGTTCTTC. This sequence encodes CASSLGMEDEQFF.

This clone showed up just a few times. The chain couples TRBV2 to TRBJ2-5, with 8 bases that match TRBD2. The J segment lost 7 bases and the V segment lost 7 bases, leaving 11 bases of the junction unmatched. The CDR3 is 14 amino acids. From germline, CDR1 is SNHLY and CDR2 FYNNEI. This CDR3 reads CASKTAGTSGTQYF. CDR3 nucleotides: TGTGCCAGCAAAACGGCCGGGACTAGTGGGACCCAGTACTTC.

The genes are TRBV6-5 and TRBJ1-2; D is perhaps TRBD1 (5 bases). The V end lost 6 bases, the J end lost 7 bases, and 15 bases lay between the germline ends. This CDR3 has 13 residues. Germline assignment: CDR1 MNHEY and CDR2 SVGAGI. CDR3 nucleotide sequence: TGTGCCAGCAGGGTTGGGGCCTTCGCTGGCTACACCTTC. This translates into CASRVGAFAGYTF.

The chain joins TRBV5-1 to TRBJ2-5, with TRBD2 matching 7 bases. Germline assignment: CDR1 SGHRS and CDR2 YFSETQ. The CDR3 is 18 residues long. The V and J ends lost 2 bases and 1 base, in that order; junction bases with no gene match: 14. In DNA, the CDR3 is TGCGCCAGCAGCTTCAGCGGGTGGGGGAGGGGCCGCCAAGAGACCCAGTACTTC. It specifies CASSFSGWGRGRQETQYF.

The J gene is TRBJ1-2, the V gene TRBV2; D possibly corresponds to TRBD1 (6 bases). Germline V lookup: CDR1 SNHLY, CDR2 FYNNEI. The ends were cut back, 6 bases at V and 3 bases at J, with 14 bases in the middle. The CDR3 is 14 residues long. CDR3 amino acids: CASRHRVTDYGYTF. The CDR3 nucleotides read TGTGCCAGCAGGCACAGGGTAACCGACTATGGCTACACCTTC.

J is TRBJ2-4 and V is TRBV7-9; D unresolved. CDR3 size: 16 residues. The V gene's germline CDR1 is SEHNR and CDR2 FQNEAQ (reference sequence). The V end was cut by 4 bases, the J end by 1 base, with 14 bases between. The CDR3 region is CASSSLGGTAKNIQYF. CDR3 nucleotides: TGTGCCAGCAGCTCCCTAGGCGGCACGGCCAAAAACATTCAGTACTTC.

This chain links TRBV7-9 with TRBJ1-6; D is uncertain. The V gene lost 1 base and the J gene lost 6 bases, with 13 bases spanning the gap. The CDR3 sequence is 16 residues long. Germline V gene lookup returns CDR1 SEHNR and CDR2 FQNEAQ (reference sequence). CDR3 amino acids: CASSLGRTLANSPLHF. CDR3 DNA: TGTGCCAGCAGCTTAGGGAGGACCCTTGCTAATTCACCCCTCCACTTT.

This rearrangement joins TRBV7-6 to TRBJ1-5, with 8 bases fitting TRBD1. The ends lost 4 bases at V and 0 bases at J; junction bases unmatched: 2. This CDR3 comprises 15 residues. Germline V CDR1 and CDR2: SGHVS, FNYEAQ. In DNA form, the CDR3 reads TGTGCCAGCAGCTCGACAGGGGCTAGCAATCAGCCCCAGCATTTT. Translating it yields CASSSTGASNQPQHF.

This clone turned up a few times. The genes are TRBV5-1 and TRBJ2-2; D might be TRBD2 (7 bases). Germline V lookup: CDR1 SGHRS, CDR2 YFSETQ. The CDR3 is 15 amino acids. V was trimmed by 0 bases and J by 3 bases, leaving 9 bases between them. CDR3 nucleotides: TGCGCCAGCAGCTTGGAGGGGGGGGACACCGGGGAGCTGTTTTTT. This encodes CASSLEGGDTGELFF.

The V and J genes are TRBV6-5 and TRBJ2-7; D is perhaps TRBD1 (7 bases). The CDR3 spans 14 residues. CDR1 and CDR2 from the germline V gene are MNHEY and SVGAGI. Trimming removed 5 bases from V and 0 bases from J, with 11 bases in between. The CDR3 nucleotides are TGTGCCAGCAGTAACAGGGGAGGCTCCTACGAGCAGTACTTC. This gives the protein CASSNRGGSYEQYF.

The chain joins TRBV5-1 to TRBJ2-7, with TRBD1 matching 7 bases. Germline CDR1 SGHRS, CDR2 YFSETQ. The CDR3 contains 13 residues. The V gene end was trimmed by 4 bases and the J gene end by 1 base; junction bases not matched to a gene: 2. The CDR3 DNA reads TGCGCCAGCAGCCTACAGGGGTCCTACGAGCAGTACTTC. It translates to CASSLQGSYEQYF.

This clone has just a few counts. This chain joins TRBV30 and TRBJ2-3; D gene uncertain. Per the germline V gene, CDR1 is GTSNPN and CDR2 is SVGIG (reference sequence). V lost 2 bases and J lost 6, with 12 bases in between. The CDR3 extends over 13 amino acids. CDR3 nucleotide sequence: TGTGCCTGGAGTAAGACTGGTTCGGATACGCAGTATTTT. Translating gives CAWSKTGSDTQYF.

In its sample, this clone was seen a few times. The chain carries TRBV1 and TRBJ2-7; the table's D call, TRBD1, has no DNA check behind it. TRBV1 is tagged as a pseudogene. The CDR3 loop spans 17 amino acids. CDR3 sequence: CTSSQDRKQGAHYEQYF. The CDR3 DNA reads TGCACCAGCAGTCAAGATAGGAAACAGGGGGCCCACTACGAGCAGTACTTC.

Comments on this clone: A junction end diverges from the germline sequence, so it may reflect a read error. The rearrangement links TRBV7-7 to TRBJ2-1, with 8 bases fitting TRBD2. Germline V CDR1 and CDR2: SSHAT, FNYEAQ (reference sequence). The CDR3 consists of 16 residues. CDR3 region: CASSLALGLAGNEQFF. The DNA of the CDR3 is TGTGCTAGCAGCTTAGCGCTTGGGCTAGCGGGCAATGAGCAGTTCTTC. Full variable domain (remainder filled in from reference TRBV7-7 and TRBJ2-1): GAGVSQSPRYKVTKRGQDVTLRCDPISSHATLYWYQQALGQGPEFLTYFNYEAQPDKSGLPSDRFSAERPEGSISTLTIQRTEQRDSAMYRCASSLALGLAGNEQFFGPGTRLTVL.

V usage is TRBV7-9 and J usage is TRBJ2-7; D might be TRBD2 (6 bases). In germline, CDR1 is SEHNR, CDR2 FQNEAQ (reference sequence). The CDR3 runs to 14 residues. The germline V and J ends were trimmed by 5 bases and 3 bases, with 14 bases remaining between them. The CDR3 is CASSDGRTNYEQYF. Written as DNA, the CDR3 is TGTGCCAGCAGCGACGGACGGACTAACTACGAGCAGTACTTC.

The chain joins TRBV5-4 to TRBJ1-4; 9 bases agree with TRBD1. V was clipped by 0 bases and J by 12 bases; unmatched bases: 12. This CDR3 comprises 16 residues. In germline, CDR1 is SGHNT, CDR2 YYREEE (reference sequence). The CDR3 region is CASSLEAGTGGVELFF. The CDR3 DNA reads as TGTGCCAGCAGCTTGGAGGCAGGTACAGGGGGCGTGGAACTGTTTTTT.

The chain recombines TRBV2 with TRBJ1-6, with D uncertain. The CDR3 has 13 amino acids. Germline V CDR1 and CDR2: SNHLY, FYNNEI. V was cut by 6 bases and J by 9 bases, with 12 bases left in between. CDR3 sequence (DNA): TGTGCCAGCAGAGGTGGACTTGGTTCACCCCTCCACTTT. It yields the protein CASRGGLGSPLHF.

The V and J genes are TRBV9 and TRBJ2-1; D may be TRBD1 (5 bases). CDR3 length: 15 amino acids. Trimming pared 4 bases from V and 3 bases from J, leaving 14 bases between. Germline CDR1 SGDLS, CDR2 YYNGEE. CDR3 in amino acids: CASSPQPDSYNEQFF. DNA of the CDR3: TGTGCCAGCAGCCCCCAGCCCGACAGCTACAATGAGCAGTTCTTC.

J is TRBJ2-7 and V is TRBV9; a possible D gene is TRBD2 (6 bases). This CDR3 comprises 15 residues. Germline V gives CDR1 SGDLS, CDR2 YYNGEE. Between the trimmed V and J ends, which lost 4 bases and 4 bases, there was a span of 18 bases. CDR3 residues: CASSPPGVLSYEQYF. DNA of the CDR3: TGTGCCAGCAGCCCCCCGGGGGTCCTTAGTTACGAGCAGTACTTC.